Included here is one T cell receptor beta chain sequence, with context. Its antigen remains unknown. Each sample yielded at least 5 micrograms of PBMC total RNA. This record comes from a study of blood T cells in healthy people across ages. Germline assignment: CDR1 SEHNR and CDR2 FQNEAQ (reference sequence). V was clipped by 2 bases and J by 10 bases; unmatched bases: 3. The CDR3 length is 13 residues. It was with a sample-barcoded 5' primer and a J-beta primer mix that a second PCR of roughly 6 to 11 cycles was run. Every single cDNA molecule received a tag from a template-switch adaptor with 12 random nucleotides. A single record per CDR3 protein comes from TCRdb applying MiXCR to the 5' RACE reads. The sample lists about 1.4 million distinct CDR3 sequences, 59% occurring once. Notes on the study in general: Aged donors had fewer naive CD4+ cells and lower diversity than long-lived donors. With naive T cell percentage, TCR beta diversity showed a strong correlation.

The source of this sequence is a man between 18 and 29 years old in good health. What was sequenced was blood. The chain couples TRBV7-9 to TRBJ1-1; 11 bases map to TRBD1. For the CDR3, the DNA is TGTGCCAGCAGCTTACGGACAGGGGGCGTAGCTTTCTTT. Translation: CASSLRTGGVAFF.